The 32 T cell receptor beta chains below all came from one sample that was sequenced in a study of PD-1 blockade in classical Hodgkin lymphoma. Generated by immunoSEQ multiplex PCR, the TCRdb table keeps only in-frame clones and is missing some. This sample carries approximately 110,000 clones, approximately 89% of them seen once, and the ten largest clones take around 20%. The sample's time point: cycle 4 day 1 (C4D1), after more than five weeks of nivolumab. Patients all relapsed after autologous stem cell transplantation, and there was variation in brentuximab vedotin exposure. The specimen comprised peripheral blood mononuclear cells (PBMCs), sampled before the fourth cycle of nivolumab. The receptors come from a human donor with classical Hodgkin lymphoma.

The rearrangement links TRBV7-9 to TRBJ2-3; 11 bases align to TRBD2. Unmatched junction bases numbered 1, after V lost 5 bases and J lost 3 bases. The CDR3 is made up of 14 amino acids. CDR1 is SEHNR, CDR2 FQNEAQ, per germline (reference sequence). CDR3 in DNA: TGTGCCAGCAGCCCTAGCGGGGGGACAGATACGCAGTATTTT. Protein sequence: CASSPSGGTDTQYF. The full variable domain, rest sourced from reference TRBV7-9 and TRBJ2-3, is DTGVSQNPRHKITKRGQNVTFRCDPISEHNRLYWYRQTLGQGPEFLTYFQNEAQLEKSRLLSDRFSAERPKGSFSTLEIQRTEQGDSAMYLCASSPSGGTDTQYFGPGTRLTVL.

The V gene is TRBV4-2, the J gene TRBJ2-5; 7 bases fit TRBD1. Trimming at V came to 4 bases and at J to 2 bases, leaving 1 base not matched to a gene. The germline CDR1 and CDR2 sequences are LGHNA and YNFKEQ. The CDR3 has 13 residues. The CDR3, as DNA: TGTGCCAGCAGCCCGGGACAGCAAGAGACCCAGTACTTC. This codes for CASSPGQQETQYF.

The genes are TRBV4-1 and TRBJ2-5; 9 bases match TRBD1. The V segment lost 2 bases and the J segment 2 bases; nucleotides outside the gene matches: 3. Germline V gives CDR1 MGHRA, CDR2 YSYEKL. The CDR3 covers 15 residues. The CDR3, as DNA: TGCGCCAGCAGCCAAACAGGGGGCGAGCAAGAGACCCAGTACTTC. This encodes CASSQTGGEQETQYF.

The chain uses TRBV30 and TRBJ2-3, with D unresolved. V lost 2 bases, J lost 4 bases, and 19 bases lay in between. The CDR3 sequence is 16 residues long. Germline lookup yields CDR1 GTSNPN and CDR2 SVGIG (reference sequence). The CDR3 protein is CAWSPPSAPTPDTQYF. CDR3 nucleotides: TGTGCCTGGAGTCCCCCCTCGGCCCCGACACCAGATACGCAGTATTTT. Full variable domain (missing parts from reference TRBV30 and TRBJ2-3): SQTIHQWPATLVQPVGSPLSLECTVEGTSNPNLYWYRQAAGRGLQLLFYSVGIGQISSEVPQNLSASRPQDRQFILSSKKLLLSDSGFYLCAWSPPSAPTPDTQYFGPGTRLTVL.

This chain links TRBV18 with TRBJ2-5; D gene uncertain. Trimming took 1 base from V and 3 from J, leaving 6 bases between them. The CDR3 totals 13 residues. CDR1 and CDR2 (germline): KGHSH, LQKENI. CDR3 DNA sequence: TGTGCCAGCTCACCACAAGCAGAAGAGACCCAGTACTTC. This translates into CASSPQAEETQYF.

This rearrangement joins TRBV28 to TRBJ1-2; no reliable D call. Trimming left V 7 bases short and J 3 bases short, with 21 bases between. In germline, CDR1 is MDHEN, CDR2 SYDVKM. The CDR3 length is 16 residues. The CDR3 loop is CASNPVPKPFYYGYTF. Here the CDR3 DNA reads TGTGCCAGCAACCCAGTTCCCAAACCCTTTTACTATGGCTACACCTTC.

The V and J genes are TRBV19 and TRBJ2-7; 8 bases line up with TRBD1. Germline V gene lookup returns CDR1 LNHDA and CDR2 SQIVND (reference sequence). V lost 9 bases, J lost 1 base, and 8 bases stayed unmatched. CDR3 length: 14 residues. CDR3 DNA sequence: TGTGCCAGCTTAAGACAGGGGCCTTCCTACGAGCAGTACTTC. This sequence encodes CASLRQGPSYEQYF.

The CDR3 sequence is CASSSLPGQPNEKLFF. The CDR3 DNA is TGTGCCAGCAGTTCACTCCCGGGACAGCCTAATGAAAAACTGTTTTTT. This chain links TRBV7-2 with TRBJ1-4; 7 bases align to TRBD1. Germline V lookup: CDR1 SGHTA, CDR2 FQGNSA. V trimming: 6 bases; J trimming: 3 bases; junction bases outside the gene matches: 10. The CDR3 consists of 16 residues. The full variable domain, completed using reference TRBV7-2 and TRBJ1-4, is GAGVSQSPSNKVTEKGKDVELRCDPISGHTALYWYRQSLGQGLEFLIYFQGNSAPDKSGLPSDRFSAERTGGSVSTLTIQRTQQEDSAVYLCASSSLPGQPNEKLFFGSGTQLSVL.

The sample holds a few counts of this clone. This chain joins TRBV2 and TRBJ2-4; no firm D call. The germline V gene encodes CDR1 SNHLY and CDR2 FYNNEI. The V end was cut by 4 bases, the J end by 5 bases, with 6 bases between. This CDR3 comprises 12 residues. CDR3 nucleotides: TGTGCCAGCAGTGTGATAGAAAACATTCAGTACTTC. The encoded protein is CASSVIENIQYF. The complete variable domain, with remaining parts taken from reference TRBV2 and TRBJ2-4, reads EPEVTQTPSHQVTQMGQEVILRCVPISNHLYFYWYRQILGQKVEFLVSFYNNEISEKSEIFDDQFSVERPDGSNFTLKIRSTKLEDSAMYFCASSVIENIQYFGAGTRLSVL.

The chain employs TRBV6-5 and TRBJ2-1; D gene uncertain. Germline assignment: CDR1 MNHEY and CDR2 SVGAGI. V gave up 2 bases and J gave up 8 bases, with 7 bases separating them. The CDR3 loop spans 12 amino acids. CDR3 amino acids: CASSYAGDEQFF. The CDR3 DNA follows: TGTGCCAGCAGTTACGCTGGGGATGAGCAGTTCTTC.

This chain connects TRBV4-1 to TRBJ1-1; D is uncertain. CDR1 and CDR2 (germline): MGHRA, YSYEKL. Trimming shortened V by 4 bases and J by 4 bases, and 13 bases separated the two germline ends. CDR3 length: 14 amino acids. The CDR3 DNA is TGCGCCAGCAGCCTAGGGCCCCTTAGCACTGAAGCTTTCTTT. As protein: CASSLGPLSTEAFF.

Concerning this clone itself: Other DNA sequences of this sample code for an identical CDR3. This chain links TRBV5-1 with TRBJ2-7; possibly TRBD1 for D (6 bases). CDR1 is SGHRS and CDR2 is YFSETQ in the germline V gene. Between the trimmed V and J ends, which lost 0 bases and 2 bases, there was a span of 9 bases. The length of the CDR3 is 14 residues. The CDR3 bases are TGCGCCAGCAGCTTGGGTGGGGGCCCCTACGAGCAGTACTTC. Translating gives CASSLGGGPYEQYF.

The CDR3 DNA follows: TGTGCCAGCAGCGTAGTATCCGGGACAGGGGGGACTGAAGCTTTCTTT. This sequence encodes CASSVVSGTGGTEAFF. The chain joins TRBV9 to TRBJ1-1, with 11 bases aligning to TRBD1. Germline CDR1 SGDLS, CDR2 YYNGEE. V lost 0 bases, J lost 5 bases, and 6 bases stayed unmatched. This CDR3 contains 16 residues.

This chain uses TRBV18 with TRBJ2-7, with D possibly being TRBD1 (6 bases). Per the germline V gene, CDR1 is KGHSH and CDR2 is LQKENI. V was shortened by 2 bases and J by 4 bases, with 12 bases between the two germline ends. The CDR3 loop spans 14 amino acids. The CDR3 region has the DNA TGTGCCAGCTCACCAGAACAGGGAAGGTACGAGCAGTACTTC. Its translation: CASSPEQGRYEQYF.

The CDR3 bases are TGTGCCTGGAGTCCTAAGCGGGCAAATCTCTACGAGCAGTACTTC. This translates into CAWSPKRANLYEQYF. The chain couples TRBV30 to TRBJ2-7; tentative D call: TRBD2 (6 bases). V lost 2 bases, J lost 3 bases, and 17 bases lay in between. This CDR3 is built from 15 residues. Germline loops: CDR1 GTSNPN, CDR2 SVGIG (reference sequence).

The chain links TRBV7-9 to TRBJ1-1; no firm D call. The V and J ends lost 5 bases and 6 bases respectively, with 10 bases between them. Germline values: CDR1 SEHNR, CDR2 FQNEAQ (reference sequence). The CDR3 length is 12 residues. CDR3 sequence: CASSRLGSEAFF. The CDR3 DNA reads as TGTGCCAGCAGCCGGCTGGGCTCTGAAGCTTTCTTT.

The chain carries TRBV19 and TRBJ2-3; D is unclear. Germline V lookup: CDR1 LNHDA, CDR2 SQIVND (reference sequence). V was pared by 1 base and J by 4 bases, with 9 bases between. This CDR3 has 14 amino acids. The CDR3 DNA reads TGTGCCAGTAGTATAGTCTTTGGGGCAGATACGCAGTATTTT. Translated: CASSIVFGADTQYF.

The rearrangement links TRBV19 to TRBJ1-5; D call uncertain. Germline V gives CDR1 LNHDA, CDR2 SQIVND (reference sequence). This CDR3 is 12 amino acids long. Trimming left V 7 bases short and J 7 bases short, with 11 bases between. CDR3 in DNA: TGTGCCAGTACCCTTACGGCCCAGCCCCAGCATTTT. Its protein product is CASTLTAQPQHF.

As for this clone: In the same sample, other DNA sequences code for this CDR3. The chain recombines TRBV5-1 with TRBJ1-1, with no clear D. The germline V gene has CDR1 SGHRS and CDR2 YFSETQ. This CDR3 region has 13 residues. V gave up 0 bases and J gave up 0 bases, with 3 bases separating them. CDR3: CASSLVVNTEAFF. CDR3 in DNA: TGCGCCAGCAGCTTGGTAGTGAACACTGAAGCTTTCTTT.

This chain connects TRBV7-9 to TRBJ2-5; a possible D gene is TRBD1 (6 bases). Germline CDR1 is SEHNR and CDR2 is FQNEAQ (reference sequence). Trimming pared 5 bases from V and 5 bases from J, leaving 18 bases between. This CDR3 region has 15 residues. CDR3 in DNA: TGTGCCAGCAGCGGGGACAACCGTCCGGTCGAGACCCAGTACTTC. It is translated as CASSGDNRPVETQYF.

The V call is TRBV30, the J call TRBJ1-1, with TRBD1 matching over 7 bases. Germline V CDR1 and CDR2: GTSNPN, SVGIG (reference sequence). V gave up 2 bases and J gave up 1 base; unmatched junction bases: 4. The CDR3 covers 14 residues. The CDR3 DNA sequence: TGTGCCTGGAGTAATTGGGACAGGAACACTGAAGCTTTCTTT. This encodes CAWSNWDRNTEAFF.

The rearrangement joins TRBV4-1 to TRBJ1-5; D perhaps matches TRBD1 (5 bases). With 3 bases removed from V and 1 base from J, the gap between germline ends came to 19 bases. Germline loops: CDR1 MGHRA, CDR2 YSYEKL. The CDR3 has 18 residues. This CDR3 reads CASSHNVPGRDSNQPQHF. The CDR3 DNA sequence: TGCGCCAGCAGCCATAACGTCCCAGGAAGGGACAGCAATCAGCCCCAGCATTTT.

The genes are TRBV5-8 and TRBJ2-7, with D tentatively TRBD2 (7 bases). Trimming took off 5 bases at V and 5 bases at J, with 20 bases between the two ends. CDR3 size: 15 residues. Germline assignment: CDR1 SGHTS and CDR2 YDEGEE. For the CDR3, the DNA is TGTGCCAGCAGATACGTCGGGGGGCGCTACGACGAGCAGTACTTC. This sequence encodes CASRYVGGRYDEQYF. Looking up the rest from reference TRBV5-8 and TRBJ2-7 gives the full variable domain: EAGVTQSPTHLIKTRGQQATLRCSPISGHTSVYWYQQALGLGLQFLLWYDEGEERNRGNFPPRFSGRQFPNYSSELNVNALELEDSALYLCASRYVGGRYDEQYFGPGTRLTVT.

The J gene is TRBJ2-1, the V gene TRBV10-2, with 12 bases identical to TRBD2. The length of the CDR3 is 14 residues. The junction had 5 bases not matched to a gene; V was cut back by 10 bases and J by 4 bases. CDR1 and CDR2 from the germline V gene are WSHSY and SAAADI. The CDR3 loop reads CATGLAGPYNEQFF. In DNA form, the CDR3 reads TGCGCCACCGGACTAGCGGGACCTTACAATGAGCAGTTCTTC.

The chain has TRBV19 and TRBJ1-1, with a possible D match to TRBD1 (5 bases). V was pared by 1 base and J by 5 bases, with 14 bases between. The CDR3 consists of 15 residues. Germline V CDR1 and CDR2: LNHDA, SQIVND (reference sequence). CDR3 bases: TGTGCCAGTAGTATAGGGGGCAGGGACGGAACTGAAGCTTTCTTT. The encoded protein is CASSIGGRDGTEAFF.

This sequence joins TRBV18 and TRBJ1-1; tentative D call: TRBD1 (5 bases). Between the trimmed V and J ends, which lost 1 base and 1 base, there was a span of 7 bases. Per the germline V gene, CDR1 is KGHSH and CDR2 is LQKENI. The CDR3 totals 14 residues. The CDR3 bases are TGTGCCAGCTCACCACAGGGGACGAACACTGAAGCTTTCTTT. This gives the protein CASSPQGTNTEAFF.

The chain recombines TRBV28 with TRBJ2-7; TRBD1 aligns across 9 bases. The germline V gene has CDR1 MDHEN and CDR2 SYDVKM. Germline trimming cut 6 bases from V and 4 bases from J; bases unmatched to any gene: 13. The CDR3 is 16 amino acids. The CDR3 DNA is TGTGCCAGCAGGACCGGGACAGGGCTGGGGTTATACGAGCAGTACTTC. Protein: CASRTGTGLGLYEQYF.

The chain carries TRBV7-8 and TRBJ1-2, with TRBD1 matching over 8 bases. The CDR3 extends over 15 amino acids. Germline lookup yields CDR1 SGHVS and CDR2 FQNEAQ. The junction had 5 bases not matched to a gene; V was cut back by 1 base and J by 4 bases. CDR3 DNA sequence: TGTGCCAGCAGCTTAGGGGCGACAGGGGCCTATGGCTACACCTTC. It encodes CASSLGATGAYGYTF.

The sample holds a few counts of this clone. For the CDR3, the DNA is TGTGCCAGCAGTGATGGGACTAGCGGGAGTGTGAACGAGCAGTACTTC. Its protein product is CASSDGTSGSVNEQYF. The genes are TRBV25-1 and TRBJ2-7; 14 bases agree with TRBD2. Germline V gene data show CDR1 as MGHDK and CDR2 as SYGVNS. V lost 3 bases to trimming and J lost 5 bases; unmatched junction nucleotides: 6. The CDR3 runs 16 residues.

The J gene is TRBJ2-5, the V gene TRBV7-2; 11 bases align to TRBD2. CDR1 is SGHTA, CDR2 FQGNSA, per germline. This CDR3 is 16 amino acids long. Losses at the gene ends were 2 bases for V and 1 base for J; bases not matched to a gene: 3. The CDR3 reads CASSLIAGGPQETQYF. The CDR3 region has the DNA TGTGCCAGCAGCTTAATAGCGGGAGGGCCCCAAGAGACCCAGTACTTC.

The gene calls are TRBV10-3 and TRBJ2-2; TRBD2 matches 7 bases. Germline V CDR1 and CDR2: ENHRY, SYGVKD. With V trimmed by 0 bases and J by 6 bases, 10 bases remained unmatched. The length of the CDR3 is 17 residues. CDR3 DNA sequence: TGTGCCATCAGTGAGTCGGGCGGAACGGGAGGAGCCGGGGAGCTGTTTTTT. This sequence encodes CAISESGGTGGAGELFF.

J is TRBJ2-2 and V is TRBV7-8; 10 nucleotides line up with TRBD2. CDR1 and CDR2 (germline): SGHVS, FQNEAQ. With V trimmed by 0 bases and J by 6 bases, 7 bases remained unmatched. This CDR3 has 17 amino acids. In DNA form, the CDR3 reads TGTGCCAGCAGCTTAGCCACAGCGGGAGGGCCCCCCGGGGAGCTGTTTTTT. Translated: CASSLATAGGPPGELFF.